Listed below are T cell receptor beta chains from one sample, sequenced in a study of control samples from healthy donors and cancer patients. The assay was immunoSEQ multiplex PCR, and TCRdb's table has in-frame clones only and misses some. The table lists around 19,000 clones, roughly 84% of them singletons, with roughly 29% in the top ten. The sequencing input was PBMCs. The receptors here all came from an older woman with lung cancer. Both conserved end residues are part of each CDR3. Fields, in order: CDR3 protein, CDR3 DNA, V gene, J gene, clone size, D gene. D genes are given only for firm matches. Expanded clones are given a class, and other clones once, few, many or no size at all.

CDR3: CATSGSLREKLFF; DNA: TGTGCCACTTCGGGGAGCTTACGGGAAAAACTGTTTTTT; V: TRBV19; J: TRBJ1-4; size: few; D: -
CDR3: CASSKLAPGPGKFGNTIYF; DNA: TGTGCCAGCAGCAAACTGGCCCCGGGTCCGGGCAAGTTTGGAAACACCATATATTTT; V: TRBV21-1; J: TRBJ1-3; size: -; D: -
CDR3: CASSRTGLTPNEKLFF; DNA: TGTGCCAGCAGCAGGACAGGTCTTACCCCTAATGAAAAACTGTTTTTT; V: TRBV7-9; J: TRBJ1-4; size: -; D: TRBD1
CDR3: CASSQEASGTTDTQYF; DNA: TGCGCCAGCAGCCAAGAGGCTAGCGGGACCACAGATACGCAGTATTTT; V: TRBV4-3; J: TRBJ2-3; size: -; D: TRBD2
CDR3: CASSPWGTSISAFF; DNA: TGTGCCAGCAGCCCGTGGGGGACGAGCATTTCCGCTTTCTTT; V: TRBV7-3; J: TRBJ1-1; size: once; D: -
CDR3: CASSQEGQAAKQYF; DNA: TGCGCCAGCAGCCAAGAGGGACAGGCGGCAAAGCAGTACTTC; V: TRBV4-3; J: TRBJ2-7; size: once; D: TRBD1
CDR3: CARSLASGCARRSAYEQYF; DNA: TGTGCCAGAAGCTTGGCCTCAGGGTGTGCTCGGCGCTCCGCCTACGAGCAGTACTTC; V: TRBV5-3; J: TRBJ2-7; size: -; D: -
CDR3: CASSLLLGAYGYTF; DNA: TGCGCCAGCAGCTTACTGTTGGGAGCCTATGGCTACACCTTC; V: TRBV5-1; J: TRBJ1-2; size: -; D: -
CDR3: CASSGLAERSGDEQYF; DNA: TGTGCCAGCAGTGGACTAGCGGAAAGATCGGGCGACGAGCAGTACTTC; V: TRBV2; J: TRBJ2-7; size: -; D: TRBD2
CDR3: CASTLARNYGYTF; DNA: TGTGCCAGCACTCTAGCCCGTAACTATGGCTACACCTTC; V: TRBV6-5; J: TRBJ1-2; size: -; D: -
CDR3: CASSVTGTQFYEQYF; DNA: TGTGCCAGCAGCGTAACCGGGACCCAATTCTACGAGCAGTACTTC; V: TRBV9; J: TRBJ2-7; size: -; D: -